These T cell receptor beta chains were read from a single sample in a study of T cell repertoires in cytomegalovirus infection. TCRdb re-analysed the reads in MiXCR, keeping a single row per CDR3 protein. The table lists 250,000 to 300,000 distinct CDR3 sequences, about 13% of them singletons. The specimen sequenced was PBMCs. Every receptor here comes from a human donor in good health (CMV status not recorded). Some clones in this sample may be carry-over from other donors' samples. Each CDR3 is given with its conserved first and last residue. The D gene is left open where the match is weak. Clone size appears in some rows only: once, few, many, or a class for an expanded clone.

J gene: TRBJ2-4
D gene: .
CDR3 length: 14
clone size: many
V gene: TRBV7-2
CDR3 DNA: TGTGCCAGCAGCTTGGCGCCAGAAAAAAACATTCAGTACTTC
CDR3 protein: CASSLAPEKNIQYF

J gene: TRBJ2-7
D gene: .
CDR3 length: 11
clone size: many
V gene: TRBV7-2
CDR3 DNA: TGTGCCAGCACCTCGGGCTACGAGCAGTACTTC
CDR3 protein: CASTSGYEQYF

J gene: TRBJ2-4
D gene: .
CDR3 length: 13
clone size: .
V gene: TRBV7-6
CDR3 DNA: TGTGCCAGCAACCTAGAGTTTCAAAACATTCAGTACTTC
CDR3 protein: CASNLEFQNIQYF

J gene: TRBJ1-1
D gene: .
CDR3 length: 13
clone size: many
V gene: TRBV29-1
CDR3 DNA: TGCAGCGTTGGCCGGGTCCTGAACACTGAAGCTTTCTTT
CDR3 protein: CSVGRVLNTEAFF

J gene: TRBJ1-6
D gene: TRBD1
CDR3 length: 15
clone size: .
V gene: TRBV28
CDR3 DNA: TGTGCCAGCAGCTCTGGGGGGACAGGGGTTTCACCCCTCCACTTT
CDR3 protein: CASSSGGTGVSPLHF

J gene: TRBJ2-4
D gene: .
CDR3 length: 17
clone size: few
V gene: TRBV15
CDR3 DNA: TGTGCCACCAGCAGGCGGCCGGGGCCCGTGGGTAAAAACATTCAGTACTTC
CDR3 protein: CATSRRPGPVGKNIQYF

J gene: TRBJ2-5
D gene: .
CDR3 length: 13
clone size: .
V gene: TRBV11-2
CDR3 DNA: TGTGCCAGCAGCTTAGATCTACGAGCCGATCAAGCCTTC
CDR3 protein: CASSLDLRADQAF

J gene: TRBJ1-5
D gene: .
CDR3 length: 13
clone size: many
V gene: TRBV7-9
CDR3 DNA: TGTGCCAGCGGTGGACAGACAAATCAGCCCCAGCATTTT
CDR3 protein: CASGGQTNQPQHF

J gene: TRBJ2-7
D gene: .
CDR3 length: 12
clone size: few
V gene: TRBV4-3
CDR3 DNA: TGCGCCAGCAGCCAAGGGGTGGGAGAGCAGTACTTC
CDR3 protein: CASSQGVGEQYF

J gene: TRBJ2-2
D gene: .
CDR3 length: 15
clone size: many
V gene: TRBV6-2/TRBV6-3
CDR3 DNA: TGTGCCAGCGCTCAAGCCTTTTTCCACACCGGGGAGCTGTTTTTT
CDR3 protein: CASAQAFFHTGELFF

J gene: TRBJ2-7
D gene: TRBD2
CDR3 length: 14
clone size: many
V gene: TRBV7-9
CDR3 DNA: TGTGCCAGCAGTCGAGCGGGAGCCGTCCACGAGCAGTACTTC
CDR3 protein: CASSRAGAVHEQYF

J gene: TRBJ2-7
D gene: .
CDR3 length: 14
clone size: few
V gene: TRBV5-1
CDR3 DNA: TGCGCCAGCAGCTTGACAGGGAGCGCCTACGAGCAGTACTTC
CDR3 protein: CASSLTGSAYEQYF

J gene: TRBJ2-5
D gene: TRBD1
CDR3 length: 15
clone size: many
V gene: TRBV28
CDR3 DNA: TGTGCCAGCGCAGTCGGGACAGGACCCCAAGGGGCCCAGTACTTC
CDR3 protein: CASAVGTGPQGAQYF

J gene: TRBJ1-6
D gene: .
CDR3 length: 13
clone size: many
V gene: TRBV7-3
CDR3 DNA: TGTGCCAGCAGCCCAGCGGGTGATTCACCCCTCCACTTT
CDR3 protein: CASSPAGDSPLHF

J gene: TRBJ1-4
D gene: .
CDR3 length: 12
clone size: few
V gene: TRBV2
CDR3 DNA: TGTGCCAGTACACAGGGTGGTGAAAAACTGTTTTTT
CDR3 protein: CASTQGGEKLFF

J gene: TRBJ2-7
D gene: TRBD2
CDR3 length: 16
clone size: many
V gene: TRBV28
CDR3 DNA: TGTGCCAGCAGTGCACCCGGACTAGCGGGAGTCTACGAGCAGTACTTC
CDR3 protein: CASSAPGLAGVYEQYF

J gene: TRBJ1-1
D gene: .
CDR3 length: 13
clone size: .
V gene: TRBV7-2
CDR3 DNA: TGTGCCAGCAGCTCGCTGGCGTTGACTGAAGCTTTCTTT
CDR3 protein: CASSSLALTEAFF

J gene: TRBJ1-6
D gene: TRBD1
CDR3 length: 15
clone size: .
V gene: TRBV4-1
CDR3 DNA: TGCGCCAGCAGCCAAGGGGGACAGGGGTTATCACCCCTCCACTTT
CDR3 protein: CASSQGGQGLSPLHF

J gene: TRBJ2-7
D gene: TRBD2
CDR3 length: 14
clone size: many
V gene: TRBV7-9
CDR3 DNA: TGTGCCAGCAGCCAATCGGGGGGTACCAACGAGCAGTACTTC
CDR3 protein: CASSQSGGTNEQYF

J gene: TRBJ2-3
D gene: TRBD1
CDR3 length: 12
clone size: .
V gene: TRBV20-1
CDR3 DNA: TGCAGTGCCGACAGGGTTTCAGATACGCAGTATTTT
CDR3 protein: CSADRVSDTQYF

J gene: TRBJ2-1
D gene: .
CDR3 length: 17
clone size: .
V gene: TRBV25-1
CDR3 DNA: TGTGCCAGCAGTGACAAGCAATCGAGCAGGGGCAAGGGTGAGCAGTTCTTC
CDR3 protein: CASSDKQSSRGKGEQFF

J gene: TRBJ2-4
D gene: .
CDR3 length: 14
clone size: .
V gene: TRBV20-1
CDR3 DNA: TGCAGTGCTACCCGGAGGGGAGGAATCAACATTCAGTACTTC
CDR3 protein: CSATRRGGINIQYF

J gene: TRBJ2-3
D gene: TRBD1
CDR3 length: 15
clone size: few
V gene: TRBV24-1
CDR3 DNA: TGTGCCACCAGCCCCGGACAGGGGTTGGCAGATACGCAGTATTTT
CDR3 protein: CATSPGQGLADTQYF

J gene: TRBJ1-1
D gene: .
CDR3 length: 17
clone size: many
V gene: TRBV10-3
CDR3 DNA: TGTGCCATCAGTGTTGGTCGCGACACAGCCCTAGACACTGAAGCTTTCTTT
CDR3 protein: CAISVGRDTALDTEAFF

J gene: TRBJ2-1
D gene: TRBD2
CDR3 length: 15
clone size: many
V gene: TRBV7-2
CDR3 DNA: TGTGCCAGCAGCAGAAGACTAGCGGAACGAAAGGAGCAGTTCTTC
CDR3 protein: CASSRRLAERKEQFF

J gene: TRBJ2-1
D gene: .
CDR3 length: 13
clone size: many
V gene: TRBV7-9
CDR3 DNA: TGTGCCAGCAGCTTAGCGGAGGGTGTCGAGCAGTTCTTC
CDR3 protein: CASSLAEGVEQFF

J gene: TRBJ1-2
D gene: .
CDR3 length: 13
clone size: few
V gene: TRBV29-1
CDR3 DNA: TGCAGCGTTGCTCCACAGGGAACCGCTGGCTACACCTTC
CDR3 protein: CSVAPQGTAGYTF

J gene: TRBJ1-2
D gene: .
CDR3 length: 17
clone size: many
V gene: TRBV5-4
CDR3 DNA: TGTGCCAGCAGCTTGGACCGCCTCGACGGGGTTCACTATGGCTACACCTTC
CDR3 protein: CASSLDRLDGVHYGYTF

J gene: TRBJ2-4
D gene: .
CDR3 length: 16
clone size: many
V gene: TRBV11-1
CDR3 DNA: TGTGCCAGCAGCTTGGAATACAGGGTTGCCAAAAACATTCAGTACTTC
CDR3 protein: CASSLEYRVAKNIQYF

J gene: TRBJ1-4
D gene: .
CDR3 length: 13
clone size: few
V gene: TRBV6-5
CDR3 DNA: TGTGCCAGCAGTTACGATAGTGGGGAAAAACTGTTTTTT
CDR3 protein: CASSYDSGEKLFF

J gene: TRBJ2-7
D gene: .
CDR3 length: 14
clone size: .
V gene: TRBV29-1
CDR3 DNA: TGCAGCGTTGAGGGCGGATGGTCGGGCTACGAGCAGTACTTC
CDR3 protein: CSVEGGWSGYEQYF

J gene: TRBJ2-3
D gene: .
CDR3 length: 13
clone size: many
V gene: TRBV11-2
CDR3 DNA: TGTGCCAGCAACCGGGACTCCACAGATACGCAGTATTTT
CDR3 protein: CASNRDSTDTQYF

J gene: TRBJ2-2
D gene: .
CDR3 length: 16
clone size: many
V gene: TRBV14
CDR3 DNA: TGTGCCAGCAGCCAAGTGCGGCCTACGAACACCGGGGAGCTGTTTTTT
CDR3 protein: CASSQVRPTNTGELFF

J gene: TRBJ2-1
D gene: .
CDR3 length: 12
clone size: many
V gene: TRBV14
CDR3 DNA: TGTGCCAGCAGCGCTGCACGGGTAAAGCAGTTCTTC
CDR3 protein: CASSAARVKQFF

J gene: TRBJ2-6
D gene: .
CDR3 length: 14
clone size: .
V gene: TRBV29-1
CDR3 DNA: TGCAGCGTGGCCCCAGGTGGGGGGGCCAACGTCCTGACTTTC
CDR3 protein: CSVAPGGGANVLTF

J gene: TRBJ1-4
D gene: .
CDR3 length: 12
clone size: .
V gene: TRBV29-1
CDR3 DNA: TGCAGCGTTGGGGGGGCTAATGAAAAACTGTTTTTT
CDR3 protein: CSVGGANEKLFF

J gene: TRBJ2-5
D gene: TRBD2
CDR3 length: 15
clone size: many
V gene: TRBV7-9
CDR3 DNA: TGTGCCAGCAGCACCCCGGGGGGGTACCAAGAGACCCAGTACTTC
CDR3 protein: CASSTPGGYQETQYF

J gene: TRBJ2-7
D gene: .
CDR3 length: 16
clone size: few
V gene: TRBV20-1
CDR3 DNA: TGCAGTGCTAGTGGCGACAGTCAACTTTTCTCCTACGAGCAGTACTTC
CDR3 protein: CSASGDSQLFSYEQYF

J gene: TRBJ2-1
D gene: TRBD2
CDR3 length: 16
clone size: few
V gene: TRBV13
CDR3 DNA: TGTGCCAGCAGCCTAGAGGGGCTAGCGGGAGGGCCCGAGCAGTTCTTC
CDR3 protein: CASSLEGLAGGPEQFF

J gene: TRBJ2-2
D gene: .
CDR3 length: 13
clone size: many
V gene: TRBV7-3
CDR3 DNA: TGTGCCAGCAGCTTAATTCACACCGGGGAGCTGTTTTTT
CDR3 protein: CASSLIHTGELFF

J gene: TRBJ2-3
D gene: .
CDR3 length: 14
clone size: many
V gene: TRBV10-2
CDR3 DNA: TGCGCCAGCAGTGACTTGGCGGGCACAGATACGCAGTATTTT
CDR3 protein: CASSDLAGTDTQYF

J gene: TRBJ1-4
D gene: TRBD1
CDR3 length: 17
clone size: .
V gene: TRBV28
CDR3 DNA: TGTGCCAGCAGTCTATACAGGGGACTCGCAACTAATGAAAAACTGTTTTTT
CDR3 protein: CASSLYRGLATNEKLFF

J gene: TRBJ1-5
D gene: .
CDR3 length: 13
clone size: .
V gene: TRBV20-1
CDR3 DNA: TGCAGTGCCAAGCTGGGGGTGGCTCAGCCCCAGCATTTT
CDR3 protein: CSAKLGVAQPQHF

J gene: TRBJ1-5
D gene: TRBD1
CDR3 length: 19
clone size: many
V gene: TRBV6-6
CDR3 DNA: TGTGCCAGCAGTGATGGGACAGGGGTACCCTCTTATAGCAATCAGCCCCAGCATTTT
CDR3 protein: CASSDGTGVPSYSNQPQHF

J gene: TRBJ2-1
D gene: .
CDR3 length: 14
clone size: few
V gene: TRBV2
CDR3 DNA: TGTGCCAGCAGTGAAGGATCAGCTTACAATGAGCAGTTCTTC
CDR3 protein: CASSEGSAYNEQFF

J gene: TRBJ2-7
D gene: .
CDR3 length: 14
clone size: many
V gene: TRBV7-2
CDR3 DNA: TGTGCCAGCAGCTTCACCGGGCCTCCCTACGAGCAGTACTTC
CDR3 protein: CASSFTGPPYEQYF

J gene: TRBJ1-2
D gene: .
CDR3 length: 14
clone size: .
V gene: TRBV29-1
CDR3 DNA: TGCAGCGTTGATGGTCGGGGAGTTTTCGATGGCTACACCTTC
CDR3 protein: CSVDGRGVFDGYTF

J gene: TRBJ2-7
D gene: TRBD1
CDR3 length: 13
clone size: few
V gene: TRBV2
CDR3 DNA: TGTGCCAGCAGTGGGACAGGGTCCTACGAGCAGTACTTC
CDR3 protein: CASSGTGSYEQYF

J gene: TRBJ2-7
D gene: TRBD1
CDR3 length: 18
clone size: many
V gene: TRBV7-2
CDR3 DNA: TGTGCCAGCAGCCGAGGGGGGGGACAGGGCCGTGGGAGGTACGAGCAGTACTTC
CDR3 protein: CASSRGGGQGRGRYEQYF